The 28 T cell receptor beta chains below were found in one sample sequenced in a study of control samples from healthy donors and cancer patients. Only in-frame clones appear in the TCRdb table, and some are missing; sequencing was by immunoSEQ multiplex PCR. Of about 130,000 clones detected, 93% appear once; the ten largest clones hold approximately 1.7%. The sequenced sample was PBMCs. These receptors were obtained from a man aged 45-65 years with head and neck cancer.

The chain combines TRBV7-8 with TRBJ2-3; tentative D call: TRBD2 (5 bases). V dropped 7 bases and J dropped 7 bases, with 21 bases sitting between them. This CDR3 is 15 amino acids long. The V gene's germline CDR1 is SGHVS and CDR2 FQNEAQ. CDR3 sequence: CASIGRLDSANTQYF. The CDR3 coding sequence is TGTGCCAGCATAGGGCGGCTGGATAGCGCCAATACGCAGTATTTT.

The V call is TRBV18, the J call TRBJ1-3; D is unresolved. The CDR3 loop spans 16 amino acids. V was pared by 2 bases and J by 0 bases, with 11 bases between. The germline V gene has CDR1 KGHSH and CDR2 LQKENI. The CDR3: CASSPIGSDSGNTIYF. The CDR3 DNA follows: TGTGCCAGCTCACCAATAGGCAGTGACTCTGGAAACACCATATATTTT. The full variable domain, its missing parts supplied by reference TRBV18 and TRBJ1-3, is NAGVMQNPRHLVRRRGQEARLRCSPMKGHSHVYWYRQLPEEGLKFMVYLQKENIIDESGMPKERFSAEFPKEGPSILRIQQVVRGDSAAYFCASSPIGSDSGNTIYFGEGSWLTVV.

The V call is TRBV28, the J call TRBJ2-1; 10 nucleotides match TRBD2. The V gene end was trimmed by 4 bases and the J gene end by 6 bases; junction bases not matched to a gene: 9. Per germline, CDR1 MDHEN and CDR2 SYDVKM. This CDR3 region has 16 residues. CDR3 amino acids: CASSYRLAGVLNEQFF. DNA for the CDR3: TGTGCCAGCAGTTATAGGCTAGCGGGGGTCCTCAATGAGCAGTTCTTC.

The chain uses TRBV9 and TRBJ1-2, with D tentatively TRBD1 (5 bases). V gave up 4 bases and J gave up 3 bases, with 16 bases separating them. The germline V gene has CDR1 SGDLS and CDR2 YYNGEE. The CDR3 loop spans 15 amino acids. The CDR3 here is CASSPPAGEYYGYTF. The CDR3 DNA follows: TGTGCCAGCAGCCCACCGGCGGGGGAGTACTATGGCTACACCTTC.

This clone was picked up a small number of times. The V gene is TRBV6-2 or TRBV6-3, the J gene TRBJ2-5, with D possibly matching TRBD1 (5 bases). The CDR3 covers 14 residues. Per germline, CDR1 MNHEY and CDR2 SVGEGT. V was clipped by 2 bases and J by 1 base, with 8 bases between them. The CDR3 coding sequence is TGTGCCAGCAGTTACGGGGCTGCCCAAGAGACCCAGTACTTC. Protein sequence: CASSYGAAQETQYF.

V and J are TRBV7-2 and TRBJ2-5; no clear D gene. In germline, CDR1 is SGHTA, CDR2 FQGNSA. V lost 1 base and J 0 bases, leaving 12 bases between the germline ends. The CDR3 spans 16 residues. The CDR3 reads CASSLGSFSYQETQYF. In DNA, the CDR3 is TGTGCCAGCAGCTTAGGGAGTTTTTCGTACCAAGAGACCCAGTACTTC.

The chain combines TRBV19 with TRBJ2-2; tentative D call: TRBD2 (5 bases). The CDR3 length is 16 residues. From germline, CDR1 is LNHDA and CDR2 SQIVND (reference sequence). V lost 0 bases, J lost 5 bases, and 13 bases lay in between. The CDR3 nucleotides read TGTGCCAGTAGTATAGACTCGGGGTCTTTGACCGGGGAGCTGTTTTTT. Protein: CASSIDSGSLTGELFF.

The gene calls are TRBV9 and TRBJ2-5; the match to TRBD2 covers 12 bases. The CDR3 extends over 18 amino acids. The V gene's germline CDR1 is SGDLS and CDR2 YYNGEE. V was clipped by 4 bases and J by 5 bases; unmatched bases: 15. The CDR3: CASSSPPGLAGGPETQYF. The CDR3 bases are TGTGCCAGCAGCTCTCCTCCCGGCCTAGCGGGGGGGCCGGAGACCCAGTACTTC.

This chain uses TRBV19 with TRBJ2-7, with 7 positions matching TRBD1. There are 12 residues in the CDR3. The germline CDR1 and CDR2 sequences are LNHDA and SQIVND (reference sequence). Germline trimming cut 4 bases from V and 7 bases from J; bases unmatched to any gene: 4. This CDR3 is CASSNRGLEQYF. For the CDR3, the DNA is TGTGCCAGTAGTAACAGGGGCCTGGAGCAGTACTTC.

This clone was detected a few times. This chain connects TRBV7-9 to TRBJ2-7; D may be TRBD2 (5 bases). This CDR3 is built from 12 residues. V was cut by 6 bases and J by 6 bases, with 12 bases left in between. The germline CDR1 and CDR2 sequences are SEHNR and FQNEAQ (reference sequence). CDR3 loop: CASRNPRGEQYF. The CDR3 nucleotides read TGTGCCAGCAGAAACCCTCGGGGCGAGCAGTACTTC.

V usage is TRBV2 and J usage is TRBJ1-1; D possibly corresponds to TRBD1 (5 bases). This CDR3 region has 15 residues. Trimming pared 6 bases from V and 0 bases from J, leaving 14 bases between. Germline values: CDR1 SNHLY, CDR2 FYNNEI. CDR3 sequence: CASRRRQFMNTEAFF. The CDR3 DNA reads as TGTGCCAGCAGACGCCGACAGTTCATGAACACTGAAGCTTTCTTT.

V usage is TRBV12-3 or TRBV12-4 and J usage is TRBJ1-5; no reliable D call. V dropped 1 base and J dropped 7 bases, with 8 bases sitting between them. The CDR3 contains 13 residues. The CDR3 here is CASSLGVVQPQHF. The CDR3 DNA reads TGTGCCAGCAGTTTAGGTGTCGTCCAGCCCCAGCATTTT.

This chain connects TRBV6-6 to TRBJ1-5, with 9 bases matching TRBD1. CDR1 and CDR2 (germline): MNHNY, SVGAGI (reference sequence). This CDR3 is built from 14 residues. V was pared by 11 bases and J by 5 bases, with 10 bases of the junction left unmatched. The CDR3 region is CAGGTGTLYQPQHF. The CDR3 nucleotides read TGTGCCGGAGGGACAGGGACCCTCTATCAGCCCCAGCATTTT.

The V gene is TRBV7-8, the J gene TRBJ1-3, with D tentatively TRBD1 (6 bases). Between the trimmed V and J ends, which lost 5 bases and 3 bases, there was a span of 17 bases. The CDR3 has 16 amino acids. Germline V gene sequence: CDR1 SGHVS, CDR2 FQNEAQ. CDR3 DNA: TGTGCCAGCAGCCTTGCGGGGGCGCGTAGTGGAAACACCATATATTTT. Translated: CASSLAGARSGNTIYF.

Details on this clone: In the same sample, other DNA sequences code for this CDR3. J is TRBJ2-5 and V is TRBV18; 12 bases agree with TRBD2. Germline values: CDR1 KGHSH, CDR2 LQKENI. This CDR3 contains 17 residues. V dropped 3 bases and J dropped 0; count of bases not matched to a gene: 5. As DNA, the CDR3 is TGTGCCAGCTCACCGTGGACTAGCGGGGAGTACCAAGAGACCCAGTACTTC. Protein product: CASSPWTSGEYQETQYF.

J is TRBJ1-2 and V is TRBV11-2; 9 nucleotides agree with TRBD1. CDR1 and CDR2 (germline): SGHAT, FQNNGV. There are 15 residues in the CDR3. With 1 base clipped from V and 4 bases from J, the junction kept 4 bases outside the gene matches. The CDR3 spells CASSLVGTGTYGYTF. The CDR3, as DNA: TGTGCCAGCAGCTTAGTAGGGACAGGGACCTATGGCTACACCTTC.

This clone was picked up one time. V gene TRBV27 combines with J gene TRBJ1-5; D uncertain. The CDR3 consists of 14 residues. CDR1 MNHEY and CDR2 SMNVEV come from the germline V gene (reference sequence). Trimming took 6 bases from V and 4 from J, leaving 13 bases between them. CDR3 coding DNA: TGTGCCAGCAGCACCGCGCGGCCTAATCAGCCCCAGCATTTT. It encodes CASSTARPNQPQHF.

The chain is built from TRBV19 and TRBJ2-1; 7 bases align to TRBD1. V dropped 5 bases and J dropped 0; count of bases not matched to a gene: 7. The V gene's germline CDR1 is LNHDA and CDR2 SQIVND (reference sequence). CDR3 size: 16 residues. CDR3 DNA sequence: TGTGCCAGTAGTCTAAAGACAGGGCACTCCTACAATGAGCAGTTCTTC. Its translation is CASSLKTGHSYNEQFF.

The chain uses TRBV7-3 and TRBJ1-5, with 9 bases fitting TRBD1. The CDR3 sequence is 16 residues long. CDR1 and CDR2 from the germline V gene are SGHTA and FQGTGA. J gave up 7 bases and V 6 bases, and 13 bases lay outside the gene matches. The CDR3 loop is CASSPQGARDGQPQHF. The DNA for the CDR3 is TGTGCCAGCAGTCCACAGGGGGCGCGAGACGGGCAGCCCCAGCATTTT.

This clone showed up just once. The chain recombines TRBV5-1 with TRBJ1-2; D uncertain. V was trimmed by 4 bases and J by 4 bases, leaving 20 bases between them. CDR3 length: 16 amino acids. Germline V gene data show CDR1 as SGHRS and CDR2 as YFSETQ. The CDR3 loop reads CASSDAPAGGSYGYTF. In DNA form, the CDR3 reads TGCGCCAGCAGCGATGCACCCGCTGGCGGCAGCTATGGCTACACCTTC. Complete variable domain (other parts from reference TRBV5-1 and TRBJ1-2): KAGVTQTPRYLIKTRGQQVTLSCSPISGHRSVSWYQQTPGQGLQFLFEYFSETQRNKGNFPGRFSGRQFSNSRSEMNVSTLELGDSALYLCASSDAPAGGSYGYTFGSGTRLTVV.

The J gene is TRBJ2-2, the V gene TRBV18; D remains ambiguous. The CDR3 totals 11 residues. Germline V gene lookup returns CDR1 KGHSH and CDR2 LQKENI. V was clipped by 7 bases and J by 5 bases, with 5 bases between them. CDR3 amino acids: CASFTTGELFF. CDR3 DNA: TGTGCCAGCTTCACTACCGGGGAGCTGTTTTTT.

Written as DNA, the CDR3 is TGTGCCAGCAGTTCCGGCAATACGCAGTATTTT. Translated: CASSSGNTQYF. The chain uses TRBV12-3 or TRBV12-4 and TRBJ2-3, with unresolved D. V was cut by 4 bases and J by 7 bases, with 6 bases left in between. The CDR3 covers 11 residues.

As concerns this clone: A much larger clone is a single base away; this may be a read error. This sample includes further DNA sequences coding for the same CDR3. This chain links TRBV4-1 with TRBJ2-1; D gene ambiguous. The V gene lost 0 bases and the J gene lost 2 bases, with 8 bases spanning the gap. The CDR3 is 15 amino acids. The germline V gene has CDR1 MGHRA and CDR2 YSYEKL. CDR3 amino acids: CASSQDRSPYNEQFF. CDR3 in DNA: TGCGCCAGCAGCCAAGATCGGAGCCCCTACAATGAGCAGTTCTTC.

This clone was seen once. This chain joins TRBV11-3 and TRBJ2-1, with D perhaps matching TRBD1 or TRBD2 (6 bases each). The ends were cut back, 5 bases at V and 9 bases at J, with 26 bases in the middle. Germline V gives CDR1 SGHNT, CDR2 YENEEA. The CDR3 is 17 residues long. The CDR3 sequence: CASSARGWSGRNGEQFF. CDR3 DNA: TGTGCCAGCAGCGCAAGGGGGTGGTCAGGGAGGAACGGTGAGCAGTTCTTC.

The rearrangement joins TRBV6-6 to TRBJ1-2; 8 bases match TRBD1. V was pared by 3 bases and J by 2 bases, with 5 bases of the junction left unmatched. Germline V gene sequence: CDR1 MNHNY, CDR2 SVGAGI (reference sequence). The CDR3 is 15 amino acids. The CDR3 loop reads CASSYVGQANYGYTF. CDR3 nucleotides: TGTGCCAGCAGTTATGTGGGACAGGCGAACTATGGCTACACCTTC.

The chain combines TRBV10-3 with TRBJ2-1; D possibly corresponds to TRBD2 (7 bases). Trimming took off 6 bases at V and 2 bases at J, with 14 bases between the two ends. The V gene's germline CDR1 is ENHRY and CDR2 SYGVKD. There are 15 residues in the CDR3. This chain's CDR3 is CAISPEGGAYNEQFF. The CDR3 nucleotides read TGTGCCATCAGCCCAGAGGGGGGGGCCTACAATGAGCAGTTCTTC.

The chain carries TRBV7-2 and TRBJ2-1, with D tentatively TRBD1 or TRBD2 (5 bases each). The V end was cut by 5 bases, the J end by 15 bases, with 26 bases between. The CDR3 has 15 residues. The germline V gene encodes CDR1 SGHTA and CDR2 FQGNSA. CDR3 amino acids: CASSDRGGEGRRGFF. CDR3 sequence (DNA): TGTGCCAGCAGCGACAGAGGCGGAGAGGGGAGAAGAGGGTTCTTC.

The V gene is TRBV10-3, the J gene TRBJ1-1, with D possibly TRBD1 on 5 matching bases. V lost 3 bases and J lost 8, with 13 bases in between. The length of the CDR3 is 13 residues. The germline V gene encodes CDR1 ENHRY and CDR2 SYGVKD. CDR3 bases: TGTGCCATCAGTGAAATCGGGACTCAAGAAGCTTTCTTT. Encoded protein: CAISEIGTQEAFF.